The next 4 T cell receptor beta chains were all read from a single sample in a study of beta chain features in type 1 diabetes. cDNA synthesis used the whole RNA isolate, giving expressed TCRB sequences. Measured with immunoSEQ multiplex PCR; TCRdb has only the in-frame clones, and not every one. This sample yields just over 450,000 clones, of which 30% are seen a single time; about 0.065% belongs to the top ten. The sample consisted of naive CD4+ T cells from blood. The receptors derive from a man between 18 and 35 years old in good health.

This clone came up a few times. This sequence joins TRBV25-1 and TRBJ2-3; D unresolved. CDR3 length: 14 amino acids. The V and J ends lost 4 bases and 0 bases respectively, with 8 bases between them. The germline V gene has CDR1 MGHDK and CDR2 SYGVNS. The CDR3 region is CASSAQLSTDTQYF. The CDR3 nucleotides read TGTGCCAGCAGTGCCCAGCTTAGCACAGATACGCAGTATTTT.

This chain joins TRBV5-6 and TRBJ2-7, with D perhaps TRBD1 (5 bases). CDR3 length: 13 amino acids. The germline CDR1 and CDR2 sequences are SGHDT and YYEEEE. V was pared by 0 bases and J by 6 bases, with 10 bases between. This CDR3 reads CASSLDRSGEQYF. DNA for the CDR3: TGTGCCAGCAGCTTGGACAGGAGTGGCGAGCAGTACTTC.

The table lists this clone with a few counts. The chain joins TRBV7-9 to TRBJ2-3; 9 bases fit TRBD2. J gave up 0 bases and V 3 bases, and 1 base lay outside the gene matches. The CDR3 is made up of 15 amino acids. Germline-derived CDR1 and CDR2 are SEHNR and FQNEAQ (reference sequence). CDR3 bases: TGTGCCAGCAGCTTCCTAGCGGGGAGCACAGATACGCAGTATTTT. The encoded protein is CASSFLAGSTDTQYF.

V gene TRBV28 combines with J gene TRBJ2-3; maybe TRBD2 (6 bases). The CDR3 loop spans 15 amino acids. The ends were cut back, 2 bases at V and 2 bases at J, with 11 bases in the middle. CDR1 is MDHEN and CDR2 is SYDVKM in the germline V gene. Here the CDR3 reads CASSLKGLVTDTQYF. The CDR3 coding sequence is TGTGCCAGCAGTTTAAAGGGACTGGTCACAGATACGCAGTATTTT. Using reference TRBV28 and TRBJ2-3 for the parts outside the CDR3, the full variable domain is DVKVTQSSRYLVKRTGEKVFLECVQDMDHENMFWYRQDPGLGLRLIYFSYDVKMKEKGDIPEGYSVSREKKERFSLILESASTNQTSMYLCASSLKGLVTDTQYFGPGTRLTVL.